A selection of T cell receptor beta chains follows, all from one sample in a study of T cells in localized non-small cell lung cancer. Sequenced by immunoSEQ multiplex PCR; TCRdb stores in-frame clones only, minus some. Among about 72,000 clones listed, approximately 84% were seen once. The specimen was peripheral blood, collected before any cancer treatment. The receptors were gathered from a female donor over 55 with stage I lung adenocarcinoma. The CDR3 runs from the conserved cysteine through the conserved F or W. Each record gives: J gene, V gene, D gene, CDR3 length, CDR3 DNA, CDR3 protein. A D gene is named only where the DNA matches it firmly.

J gene: TRBJ2-7; V gene: TRBV5-4; D gene: .; CDR3 length: 13; CDR3 DNA: TGTGCCAGCAGCTTGGGAGCGGCCTACGGGCAGTACTTC; CDR3 protein: CASSLGAAYGQYF
J gene: TRBJ1-5; V gene: TRBV28; D gene: .; CDR3 length: 16; CDR3 DNA: TGTGCCAGCAGTTCTCTCGGGACGGGGGGAATTCAGCCCCAGCATTTT; CDR3 protein: CASSSLGTGGIQPQHF
J gene: TRBJ2-2; V gene: TRBV7-3; D gene: TRBD2; CDR3 length: 15; CDR3 DNA: TGTGCCAGCAGCTCGACTAGCATAGGCACCGGGGAGCTGTTTTTT; CDR3 protein: CASSSTSIGTGELFF
J gene: TRBJ2-5; V gene: TRBV6-6; D gene: .; CDR3 length: 15; CDR3 DNA: TGTGCCAGCAGTTACTCAGGAGACATGGGCCAGGCCCAGTACTTC; CDR3 protein: CASSYSGDMGQAQYF
J gene: TRBJ1-1; V gene: TRBV5-6; D gene: .; CDR3 length: 14; CDR3 DNA: TGTGCCAGCAGCTTAACCCAGGGTCGCACTGAAGCTTTCTTT; CDR3 protein: CASSLTQGRTEAFF
J gene: TRBJ2-3; V gene: TRBV5-6; D gene: .; CDR3 length: 14; CDR3 DNA: TGTGCCAGCAGCTTAGAGGACGGCACAGATACGCAGTATTTT; CDR3 protein: CASSLEDGTDTQYF
J gene: TRBJ1-4; V gene: TRBV6-1; D gene: .; CDR3 length: 13; CDR3 DNA: TGTGCCAGCACTACTGCAACTAATGAAAAACTGTTTTTT; CDR3 protein: CASTTATNEKLFF
J gene: TRBJ2-7; V gene: TRBV27; D gene: .; CDR3 length: 16; CDR3 DNA: TGTGCCAGCAGCTTGGACGGGGAGCTTAGGATCTACGAGCAGTACTTC; CDR3 protein: CASSLDGELRIYEQYF
J gene: TRBJ1-4; V gene: TRBV5-5; D gene: TRBD1; CDR3 length: 15; CDR3 DNA: TGTGCCAGCAGACAAGGGACAGCAACTAATGAAAAACTGTTTTTT; CDR3 protein: CASRQGTATNEKLFF
J gene: TRBJ2-1; V gene: TRBV14; D gene: TRBD2; CDR3 length: 14; CDR3 DNA: TGTGCCAGCAGCCGCACTAGCGGGAGATATGAGCAGTTCTTC; CDR3 protein: CASSRTSGRYEQFF